This entry features one T cell receptor beta chain sequence. What it binds is not known. Sequencing was performed with immunoSEQ multiplex PCR; in TCRdb, only in-frame clones are kept and a portion is missing. The sample includes about 1.5 million clones, around 95% of them seen just once. The CDR3 has 16 residues. The V gene's germline CDR1 is LNHDA and CDR2 SQIVND (reference sequence). V lost 5 bases and J lost 4; bases outside the gene matches: 10. The data are from a study of shared clonotypes between healthy human individuals. Notes on the study in general: Naive subsets generally exceeded memory subsets in estimated richness.

This TCR derives from a man aged 25 to 40 in good health. The V call is TRBV19, the J call TRBJ2-3; 9 positions agree with TRBD1. The source material was naive CD4+ T cells sorted from blood. Noted subset: CD45RA+ positively selected. In DNA, the CDR3 is TGTGCCAGTAGTGACACAGGGGGCGGGCGGGCAGATACGCAGTATTTT. Encoded protein: CASSDTGGGRADTQYF.